Presented here are 18 T cell receptor beta chains from one specimen sequenced in a study of control samples from healthy donors and cancer patients. Repertoires were generated with immunoSEQ multiplex PCR, while TCRdb's copy carries only in-frame clones and drops some. The table shows about 130,000 clones, with 80% to 95% occurring only once. Sequencing used blood. These receptors came from a man younger than 30 in good health.

This clone has just one count. V is TRBV7-9 and J is TRBJ2-1; 7 bases align to TRBD1. This CDR3 spans 15 amino acids. V dropped 2 bases and J dropped 7; count of bases not matched to a gene: 8. Germline V gene lookup returns CDR1 SEHNR and CDR2 FQNEAQ (reference sequence). The CDR3 sequence is CASSLRDSALNEQFF. The CDR3 DNA is TGTGCCAGCAGCTTAAGGGACAGTGCGCTGAATGAGCAGTTCTTC.

V gene TRBV19 combines with J gene TRBJ2-7; maybe TRBD1 (5 bases). This CDR3 spans 13 amino acids. The V and J ends lost 6 bases and 1 base respectively, with 10 bases between them. Germline V lookup: CDR1 LNHDA, CDR2 SQIVND (reference sequence). CDR3 DNA: TGTGCCAGTAGCAAAGACAGATCCTACGAGCAGTACTTC. Translated, it gives CASSKDRSYEQYF.

This clone appeared once. This sequence joins TRBV29-1 and TRBJ1-1, with D unresolved. Between the trimmed V and J ends, which lost 7 bases and 1 base, there was a span of 13 bases. Germline CDR1 and CDR2: SQVTM and ANQGSEA. There are 13 residues in the CDR3. The CDR3, as DNA: TGCAGCGCCGAGAGGACTGAGAACACTGAAGCTTTCTTT. Its translation: CSAERTENTEAFF.

The genes are TRBV19 and TRBJ2-1; TRBD2 agrees at 13 bases. The CDR3 loop spans 16 amino acids. Germline CDR1 and CDR2: LNHDA and SQIVND (reference sequence). The V and J ends lost 7 bases and 4 bases, in that order; junction bases with no gene match: 7. This CDR3 reads CASTDGLAGDYNEQFF. The CDR3 DNA sequence: TGTGCCAGTACCGACGGACTAGCGGGGGATTACAATGAGCAGTTCTTC.

The chain is built from TRBV14 and TRBJ2-1; no clear D. CDR1 is SGHDN and CDR2 is FVKESK in the germline V gene. Trimming took 4 bases from V and 3 from J, leaving 13 bases between them. The CDR3 loop spans 15 amino acids. In DNA, the CDR3 is TGTGCCAGCAGCCGATCCGGGCCGGTCTACAATGAGCAGTTCTTC. Amino acids: CASSRSGPVYNEQFF.

The chain joins TRBV5-1 to TRBJ1-1; TRBD1 is a possible D gene (5 bases). In germline, CDR1 is SGHRS, CDR2 YFSETQ. This CDR3 contains 17 residues. Trimming removed 0 bases from V and 2 bases from J, with 17 bases in between. CDR3 residues: CASSLAFGQPLNTEAFF. The CDR3 DNA sequence: TGCGCCAGCAGCTTGGCTTTCGGACAACCTCTTAACACTGAAGCTTTCTTT.

Only a few counts were recorded for this clone. The rearrangement links TRBV27 to TRBJ1-3; D gene uncertain. This CDR3 has 15 amino acids. Trimming stripped 4 bases from V and 0 bases from J, with 10 bases between. Germline V gene lookup returns CDR1 MNHEY and CDR2 SMNVEV (reference sequence). The CDR3 DNA reads TGTGCCAGCAGTTGGACGGGAGACTCTGGAAACACCATATATTTT. Its protein product is CASSWTGDSGNTIYF.

This chain joins TRBV7-9 and TRBJ1-6, with 8 bases identical to TRBD1. The CDR3 is 16 amino acids. CDR1 is SEHNR and CDR2 is FQNEAQ in the germline V gene (reference sequence). V trimming: 5 bases; J trimming: 9 bases; junction bases outside the gene matches: 12. CDR3 in DNA: TGTGCCAGCAGCCCCCTTCAGACAGGGGCTGCTTCACCCCTCCACTTT. Translating gives CASSPLQTGAASPLHF.

The V call is TRBV6-5, the J call TRBJ1-4; D gene uncertain. The germline V gene encodes CDR1 MNHEY and CDR2 SVGAGI. The CDR3 covers 14 residues. With 6 bases removed from V and 10 bases from J, the gap between germline ends came to 18 bases. CDR3 bases: TGTGCCAGCAGCAAGGACCGGGAGATGGGAAAACTGTTTTTT. This sequence encodes CASSKDREMGKLFF.

This chain links TRBV2 with TRBJ1-5; 7 bases match TRBD1. This CDR3 region has 16 residues. The junction had 10 bases not matched to a gene; V was cut back by 7 bases and J by 1 base. The germline gives CDR1 SNHLY, CDR2 FYNNEI. This CDR3 reads CASTIDRAGSNQPQHF. The CDR3 region has the DNA TGTGCCAGCACCATCGACAGGGCCGGGAGCAATCAGCCCCAGCATTTT.

The chain joins TRBV2 to TRBJ1-2; unclear D gene. The CDR3 totals 15 residues. V lost 3 bases and J 1 base, leaving 12 bases between the germline ends. Germline V gene sequence: CDR1 SNHLY, CDR2 FYNNEI. CDR3 nucleotide sequence: TGTGCCAGCAGTGACGCGGGGATCGGTAACTATGGCTACACCTTC. As protein: CASSDAGIGNYGYTF.

The gene calls are TRBV7-9 and TRBJ2-1; the D is unclear. The CDR3 consists of 13 residues. Germline-derived CDR1 and CDR2 are SEHNR and FQNEAQ (reference sequence). V was cut by 7 bases and J by 4 bases, with 11 bases left in between. The CDR3 nucleotides read TGTGCCAGCACCCCGGACCTTTACAATGAGCAGTTCTTC. Translated: CASTPDLYNEQFF.

For the CDR3, the DNA is TGTGCCAGCAGCGTAGGGGGCATCAATGAGCAGTTCTTC. Translating it yields CASSVGGINEQFF. The V and J genes are TRBV9 and TRBJ2-1; D may be TRBD1 (5 bases). Germline V CDR1 and CDR2: SGDLS, YYNGEE. This CDR3 is 13 amino acids long. Deletions cut 0 bases from V and 6 bases from J, with 7 bases between.

The J gene is TRBJ2-1, the V gene TRBV5-1, with D unresolved. Germline V gene lookup returns CDR1 SGHRS and CDR2 YFSETQ. Deletions cut 5 bases from V and 5 bases from J, with 11 bases between. The CDR3 is 13 residues long. The CDR3 bases are TGCGCCAGCAGACGCGAAAGTCACAATGAGCAGTTCTTC. Amino acids: CASRRESHNEQFF.

The chain has TRBV7-9 and TRBJ2-1; D is unclear. Trimming removed 1 base from V and 4 bases from J, with 5 bases in between. The CDR3 loop spans 13 amino acids. Germline V gives CDR1 SEHNR, CDR2 FQNEAQ (reference sequence). In DNA form, the CDR3 reads TGTGCCAGCAGCTTAGAACAGTACAATGAGCAGTTCTTC. Its protein is CASSLEQYNEQFF.

This clone was detected only once. The chain couples TRBV6-1 to TRBJ2-7; D is uncertain. Germline lookup yields CDR1 MNHNS and CDR2 SASEGT. Trimming removed 2 bases at V and 3 bases at J, with 11 bases between. The CDR3 contains 14 residues. Here the CDR3 reads CASSERGPSYEQYF. The CDR3 region has the DNA TGTGCCAGCAGTGAAAGAGGACCCAGCTACGAGCAGTACTTC.

This chain links TRBV15 with TRBJ2-5, with 9 bases lining up with TRBD2. Per the germline V gene, CDR1 is LNHNV and CDR2 is YYDKDF (reference sequence). Losses at the gene ends were 5 bases for V and 4 bases for J; bases not matched to a gene: 5. This CDR3 is built from 14 residues. The CDR3 coding sequence is TGTGCCACCAGCCTCGAACTAGCGGGAGAGACCCAGTACTTC. Amino acid sequence: CATSLELAGETQYF.

The V call is TRBV6-6, the J call TRBJ1-3; a possible D gene is TRBD1 (5 bases). Trimming removed 5 bases at V and 0 bases at J, with 17 bases between. This CDR3 comprises 17 residues. Germline CDR1 and CDR2: MNHNY and SVGAGI (reference sequence). CDR3: CASSQFRTGSSGNTIYF. The CDR3 nucleotides read TGTGCCAGCAGTCAATTCAGAACAGGAAGCTCTGGAAACACCATATATTTT.